This passage covers 15 T cell receptor beta chains from one sample sequenced in a study of blood T cell repertoires in COVID-19. Data came from immunoSEQ multiplex PCR; TCRdb stores just in-frame clones and leaves some out. The sample has more than 250,000 clones, around 88% seen once; the top ten hold about 5.5%. Material for sequencing was PBMCs or T cells enriched from blood (not recorded which). The receptors here all came from a woman in her forties who had recovered from COVID-19.

As concerns this clone: One end of the junction is discordant with germline, which a read error may explain. The gene calls are TRBV7-8 and TRBJ2-7, with TRBD2 matching 10 bases. The CDR3 spans 14 residues. Germline loops: CDR1 SGHVS, CDR2 FQNEAQ. The CDR3 DNA reads as TGTGCCAGCGGCTTAGCGGGAGGTTCCTACGAGCAGTACTTC. This encodes CASGLAGGSYEQYF.

The genes are TRBV2 and TRBJ2-7, with 7 bases aligning to TRBD1. V shed 5 bases and J 6 bases; nucleotides not matched to a gene: 7. Germline-derived CDR1 and CDR2 are SNHLY and FYNNEI. The CDR3 runs 13 residues. The CDR3 DNA reads TGTGCCAGCAGTATAGACAGGGACGCCGAGCAGTACTTC. Its translation: CASSIDRDAEQYF.

The chain links TRBV28 to TRBJ1-5, with TRBD1 matching over 9 bases. Germline assignment: CDR1 MDHEN and CDR2 SYDVKM. The CDR3 runs to 14 residues. V shed 6 bases and J 5 bases; nucleotides not matched to a gene: 5. The CDR3 nucleotides read TGTGCCAGCAGACCCGGGACAGGGTATCAGCCCCAGCATTTT. It codes for CASRPGTGYQPQHF.

This clone showed up just once. V is TRBV18 and J is TRBJ1-6; 8 bases line up with TRBD1. Germline-derived CDR1 and CDR2 are KGHSH and LQKENI. Germline trimming cut 4 bases from V and 14 bases from J; bases unmatched to any gene: 10. The CDR3 runs to 14 residues. CDR3 coding DNA: TGTGCCAGCTCACAAGGACAGGGCCCCCCCACCCTCCACTTT. Translation gives CASSQGQGPPTLHF.

The V gene is TRBV6-5, the J gene TRBJ2-2; TRBD1 matches 7 bases. CDR3 length: 15 residues. The germline gives CDR1 MNHEY, CDR2 SVGAGI. Unmatched junction bases numbered 9, after V lost 6 bases and J lost 5 bases. CDR3 in amino acids: CASSNRQGTTGELFF. In DNA form, the CDR3 reads TGTGCCAGCAGCAATAGACAGGGAACAACCGGGGAGCTGTTTTTT.

V and J are TRBV20-1 and TRBJ2-7; 9 bases are a match to TRBD2. This CDR3 is built from 15 residues. With V trimmed by 3 bases and J by 5 bases, 11 bases remained unmatched. Germline values: CDR1 DFQATT, CDR2 SNEGSKA (reference sequence). CDR3 region: CSASEGREGADEQYF. The CDR3 DNA reads as TGCAGTGCTAGTGAGGGGCGGGAGGGGGCCGACGAGCAGTACTTC.

V is TRBV5-4 and J is TRBJ2-1; 8 bases are shared with TRBD1. Per the germline V gene, CDR1 is SGHNT and CDR2 is YYREEE (reference sequence). This CDR3 is built from 14 residues. Trimming took 6 bases from V and 2 from J; bases not matched to a gene: 4. The CDR3 protein is CASTAGGPYNEQFF. CDR3 DNA sequence: TGTGCCAGCACGGCAGGGGGCCCCTACAATGAGCAGTTCTTC. The full variable domain, in which reference TRBV5-4 and TRBJ2-1 provide the parts outside the CDR3, is ETGVTQSPTHLIKTRGQQVTLRCSSQSGHNTVSWYQQALGQGPQFIFQYYREEENGRGNFPPRFSGLQFPNYSSELNVNALELDDSALYLCASTAGGPYNEQFFGPGTRLTVL.

The chain combines TRBV28 with TRBJ2-3, with 8 bases identical to TRBD2. The V and J ends lost 5 bases and 6 bases, in that order; junction bases with no gene match: 7. There are 14 residues in the CDR3. The germline V gene encodes CDR1 MDHEN and CDR2 SYDVKM. The CDR3 sequence: CASSPGLDGDTQYF. The CDR3 DNA follows: TGTGCCAGCAGTCCGGGACTAGATGGGGATACGCAGTATTTT. The full variable domain, completed using reference TRBV28 and TRBJ2-3, is DVKVTQSSRYLVKRTGEKVFLECVQDMDHENMFWYRQDPGLGLRLIYFSYDVKMKEKGDIPEGYSVSREKKERFSLILESASTNQTSMYLCASSPGLDGDTQYFGPGTRLTVL.

The gene calls are TRBV30 and TRBJ2-3, with 7 bases matching TRBD1. V dropped 2 bases and J dropped 8; count of bases not matched to a gene: 10. Germline assignment: CDR1 GTSNPN and CDR2 SVGIG (reference sequence). CDR3 size: 14 residues. The CDR3 reads CAWSKPEYRGTQYF. CDR3 bases: TGTGCCTGGAGTAAACCCGAGTACAGGGGTACGCAGTATTTT.

The genes are TRBV3-1 (or the pseudogene TRBV3-2) and TRBJ1-2; 9 nucleotides agree with TRBD1. The V gene end was trimmed by 1 base and the J gene end by 8 bases; junction bases not matched to a gene: 5. The CDR3 is 14 amino acids. Germline lookup yields CDR1 LGHDT and CDR2 YNNKEL (reference sequence). The CDR3 loop reads CASSQVNRGHGYTF. The DNA for the CDR3 is TGTGCCAGCAGCCAAGTCAACAGGGGGCACGGCTACACCTTC.

This chain links TRBV7-2 with TRBJ2-5; the D gene is possibly TRBD1 (5 bases). CDR1 and CDR2 from the germline V gene are SGHTA and FQGNSA. The CDR3 covers 14 residues. Trimming removed 7 bases from V and 2 bases from J, with 14 bases in between. CDR3 sequence (DNA): TGTGCCAGCAACATCCTAGGACAACAAGAGACCCAGTACTTC. The encoded protein is CASNILGQQETQYF. The whole variable domain, remainder taken from reference TRBV7-2 and TRBJ2-5, is GAGVSQSPSNKVTEKGKDVELRCDPISGHTALYWYRQSLGQGLEFLIYFQGNSAPDKSGLPSDRFSAERTGGSVSTLTIQRTQQEDSAVYLCASNILGQQETQYFGPGTRLLVL.

The rearrangement links TRBV3-1 (or the pseudogene TRBV3-2) to TRBJ2-5, with 12 positions matching TRBD1. CDR3 size: 15 residues. The trim removed 5 bases at V and 5 bases at J, leaving 6 bases unmatched. Germline CDR1 LGHDT, CDR2 YNNKEL (reference sequence). The CDR3 coding sequence is TGTGCCAGCAGCAAGGGACAGGGGGCGGTGGAGACCCAGTACTTC. Encoded protein: CASSKGQGAVETQYF.

V and J are TRBV28 and TRBJ1-5, with 9 bases aligning to TRBD1. The junction had 14 bases not matched to a gene; V was cut back by 8 bases and J by 0 bases. Germline V gene data show CDR1 as MDHEN and CDR2 as SYDVKM. The CDR3 contains 18 residues. CDR3 in amino acids: CASVVEGQGAYSNQPQHF. The CDR3 DNA reads TGTGCCAGCGTGGTGGAGGGACAGGGCGCGTATAGCAATCAGCCCCAGCATTTT.

The chain uses TRBV7-2 and TRBJ1-1, with D unclear. Germline-derived CDR1 and CDR2 are SGHTA and FQGNSA. CDR3 size: 14 residues. The V end was cut by 5 bases, the J end by 0 bases, with 10 bases between. CDR3 nucleotides: TGTGCCAGCAGCCTCATGACATTGAACACTGAAGCTTTCTTT. Translated: CASSLMTLNTEAFF.

The chain joins TRBV7-2 to TRBJ1-2, with 9 bases lining up with TRBD1. This CDR3 contains 14 residues. Per the germline V gene, CDR1 is SGHTA and CDR2 is FQGNSA. The J segment lost 8 bases and the V segment lost 1 base, leaving 5 bases of the junction unmatched. CDR3 residues: CASSLGDRVGGYTF. For the CDR3, the DNA is TGTGCCAGCAGCTTAGGGGACAGGGTGGGCGGCTACACCTTC. The variable domain in full, with the rest retrieved from reference TRBV7-2 and TRBJ1-2, is GAGVSQSPSNKVTEKGKDVELRCDPISGHTALYWYRQSLGQGLEFLIYFQGNSAPDKSGLPSDRFSAERTGGSVSTLTIQRTQQEDSAVYLCASSLGDRVGGYTFGSGTRLTVV.